This T cell receptor beta chain was obtained from a study of response to subunit inactivated influenza vaccine. Ten or more counts support this clonotype. TCRdb re-derived calls from the RT-PCR reads in MiXCR, one entry per CDR3 protein. The profile covers hundreds of thousands of distinct CDR3 sequences, with about 7.6% appearing a single time and 10% to 15% taken by the ten largest. The CDR3 totals 13 residues. The V gene's germline CDR1 is SQVTM and CDR2 ANQGSEA. Germline trimming cut 7 bases from V and 2 bases from J; bases unmatched to any gene: 5. Sequencing used PBMCs from blood, obtained less than 25 months after vaccination. This chain links TRBV29-1 with TRBJ2-3; 8 bases match TRBD1. The sequence came from a man aged 50-75 years who received an inactivated influenza vaccine. The DNA for the CDR3 is TGCAGCGCGGACAGGGATAACACAGATACGCAGTATTTT. This gives the protein CSADRDNTDTQYF.